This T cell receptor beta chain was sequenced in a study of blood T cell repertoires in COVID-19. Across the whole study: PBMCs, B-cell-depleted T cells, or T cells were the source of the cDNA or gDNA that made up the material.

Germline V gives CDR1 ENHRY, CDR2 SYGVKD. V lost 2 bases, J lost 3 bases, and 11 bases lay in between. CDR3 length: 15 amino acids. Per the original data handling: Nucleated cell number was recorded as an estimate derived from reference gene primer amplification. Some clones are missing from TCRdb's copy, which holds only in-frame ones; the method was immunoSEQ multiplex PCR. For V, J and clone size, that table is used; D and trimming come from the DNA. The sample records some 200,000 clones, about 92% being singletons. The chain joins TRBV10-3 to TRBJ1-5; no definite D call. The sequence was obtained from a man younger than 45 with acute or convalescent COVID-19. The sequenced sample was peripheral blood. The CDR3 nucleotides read TGTGCCATCAGTGAGGGAACAGTCATCAATCAGCCCCAGCATTTT. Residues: CAISEGTVINQPQHF.